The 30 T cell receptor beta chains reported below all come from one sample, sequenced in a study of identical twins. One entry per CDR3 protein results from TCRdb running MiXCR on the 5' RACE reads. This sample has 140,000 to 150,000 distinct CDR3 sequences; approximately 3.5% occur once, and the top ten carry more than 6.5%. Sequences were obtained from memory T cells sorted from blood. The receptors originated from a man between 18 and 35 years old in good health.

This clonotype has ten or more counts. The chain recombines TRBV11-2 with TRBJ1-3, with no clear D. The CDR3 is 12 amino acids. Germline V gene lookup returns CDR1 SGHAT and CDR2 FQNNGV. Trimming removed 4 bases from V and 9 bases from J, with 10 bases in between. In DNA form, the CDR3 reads TGTGCCAGCAGCTCCGAAACCGTCACCATATATTTT. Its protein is CASSSETVTIYF.

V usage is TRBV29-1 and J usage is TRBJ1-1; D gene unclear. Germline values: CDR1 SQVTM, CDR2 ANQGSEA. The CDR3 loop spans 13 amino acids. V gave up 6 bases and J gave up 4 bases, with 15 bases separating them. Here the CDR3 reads CSVSRSGSTEAFF. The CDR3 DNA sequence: TGCAGCGTCAGTAGATCGGGGTCCACTGAAGCTTTCTTT.

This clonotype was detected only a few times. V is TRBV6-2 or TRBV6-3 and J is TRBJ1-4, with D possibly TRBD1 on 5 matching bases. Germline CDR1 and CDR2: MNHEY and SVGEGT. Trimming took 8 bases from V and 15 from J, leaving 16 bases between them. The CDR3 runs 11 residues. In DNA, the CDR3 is TGTGCCAGCCGCCTGGGGCGCCGATTGTTTTTT. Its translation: CASRLGRRLFF.

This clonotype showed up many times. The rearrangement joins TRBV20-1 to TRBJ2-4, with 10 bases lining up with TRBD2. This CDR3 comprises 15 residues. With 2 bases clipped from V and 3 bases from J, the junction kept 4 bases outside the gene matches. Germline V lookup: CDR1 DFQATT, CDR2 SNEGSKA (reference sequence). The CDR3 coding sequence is TGCAGTGCTAGACCTTGGACTAGCGGCAAAAACATTCAGTACTTC. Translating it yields CSARPWTSGKNIQYF.

The CDR3, as DNA: TGTGCCAGCATGGAAGTTAACACCGGGGAGCTGTTTTTT. It codes for CASMEVNTGELFF. The rearrangement uses TRBV6-2 or TRBV6-3 and TRBJ2-2; D remains unclear. V shed 7 bases and J shed 2 bases, with 8 bases lying between them. Germline CDR1 and CDR2: MNHEY and SVGEGT. CDR3 length equals 13 residues.

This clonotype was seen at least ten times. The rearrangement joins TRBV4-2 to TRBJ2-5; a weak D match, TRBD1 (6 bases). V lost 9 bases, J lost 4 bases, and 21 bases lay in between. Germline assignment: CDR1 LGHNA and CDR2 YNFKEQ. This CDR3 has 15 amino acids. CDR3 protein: CASTPTEGGSETQYF. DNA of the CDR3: TGTGCCAGTACCCCTACCGAAGGGGGATCAGAGACCCAGTACTTC.

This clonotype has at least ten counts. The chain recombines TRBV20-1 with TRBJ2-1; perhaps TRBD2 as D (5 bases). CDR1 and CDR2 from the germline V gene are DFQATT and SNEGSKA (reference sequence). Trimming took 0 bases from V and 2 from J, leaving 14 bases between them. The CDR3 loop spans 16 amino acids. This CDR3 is CSARDSASGPYNEQFF. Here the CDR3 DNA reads TGCAGTGCTAGAGATTCGGCCAGCGGTCCCTACAATGAGCAGTTCTTC.

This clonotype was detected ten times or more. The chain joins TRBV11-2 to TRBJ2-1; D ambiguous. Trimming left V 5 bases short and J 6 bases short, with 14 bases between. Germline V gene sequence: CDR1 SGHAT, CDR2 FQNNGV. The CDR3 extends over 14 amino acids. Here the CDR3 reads CASSLPAFGNEQFF. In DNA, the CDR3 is TGTGCCAGCAGCCTCCCGGCATTCGGCAATGAGCAGTTCTTC.

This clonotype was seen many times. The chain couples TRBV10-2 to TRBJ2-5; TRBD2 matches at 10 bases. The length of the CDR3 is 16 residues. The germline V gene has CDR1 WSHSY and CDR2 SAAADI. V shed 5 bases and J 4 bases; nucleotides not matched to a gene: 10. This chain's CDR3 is CASSPPAGGPGETQYF. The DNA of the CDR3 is TGCGCCAGCAGTCCCCCAGCGGGAGGGCCGGGAGAGACCCAGTACTTC.

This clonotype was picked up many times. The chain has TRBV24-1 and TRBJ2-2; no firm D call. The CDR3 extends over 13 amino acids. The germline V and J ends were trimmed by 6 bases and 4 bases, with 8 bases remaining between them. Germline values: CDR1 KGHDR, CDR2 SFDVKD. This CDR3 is CATSPQITGELFF. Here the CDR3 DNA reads TGTGCCACCAGTCCACAGATCACCGGGGAGCTGTTTTTT.

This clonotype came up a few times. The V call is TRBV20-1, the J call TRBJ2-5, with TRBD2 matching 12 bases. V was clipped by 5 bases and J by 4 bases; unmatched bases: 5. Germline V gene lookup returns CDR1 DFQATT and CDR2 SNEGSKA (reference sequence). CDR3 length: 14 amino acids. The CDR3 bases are TGCAGTGCTCCCCGGACTAGCGGGACAGAGACCCAGTACTTC. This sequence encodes CSAPRTSGTETQYF.

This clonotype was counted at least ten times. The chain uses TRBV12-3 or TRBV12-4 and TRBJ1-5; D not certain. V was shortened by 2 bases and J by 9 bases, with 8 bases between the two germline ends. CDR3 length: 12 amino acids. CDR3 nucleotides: TGTGCCAGCAGTTTATGGGGTCGGCCCCAGCATTTT. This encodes CASSLWGRPQHF.

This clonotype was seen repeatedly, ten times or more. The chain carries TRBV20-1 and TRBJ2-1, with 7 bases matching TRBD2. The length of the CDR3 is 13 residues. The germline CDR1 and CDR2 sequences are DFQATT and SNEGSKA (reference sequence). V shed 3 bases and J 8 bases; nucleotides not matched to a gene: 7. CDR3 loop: CSASQRSGDEQFF. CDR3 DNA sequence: TGCAGTGCTAGCCAGCGGAGCGGGGATGAGCAGTTCTTC.

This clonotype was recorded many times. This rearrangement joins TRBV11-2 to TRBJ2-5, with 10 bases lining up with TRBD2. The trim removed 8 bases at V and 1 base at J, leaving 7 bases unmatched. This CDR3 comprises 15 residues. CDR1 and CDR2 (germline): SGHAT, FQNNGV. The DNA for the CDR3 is TGTGCCAGCTCCCTAGCGGGAGTGACCCAAGAGACCCAGTACTTC. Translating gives CASSLAGVTQETQYF.

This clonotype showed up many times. The CDR3 is CASSLGTGDSYEQYF. The CDR3 DNA is TGTGCCAGCAGCTTGGGGACAGGGGACTCCTACGAGCAGTACTTC. The V gene is TRBV7-9, the J gene TRBJ2-7, with 10 bases lining up with TRBD1. This CDR3 region has 15 residues. Germline CDR1 SEHNR, CDR2 FQNEAQ (reference sequence). J was trimmed by 0 bases and V by 3 bases; bases with no gene match: 2.

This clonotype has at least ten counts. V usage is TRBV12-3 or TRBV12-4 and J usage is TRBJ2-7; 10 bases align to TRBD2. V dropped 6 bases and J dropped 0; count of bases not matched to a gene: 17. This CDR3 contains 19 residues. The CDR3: CASRPLGASGSGSSYEQYF. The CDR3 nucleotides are TGTGCCAGCAGGCCCCTGGGGGCTAGCGGGAGCGGGAGCTCCTACGAGCAGTACTTC.

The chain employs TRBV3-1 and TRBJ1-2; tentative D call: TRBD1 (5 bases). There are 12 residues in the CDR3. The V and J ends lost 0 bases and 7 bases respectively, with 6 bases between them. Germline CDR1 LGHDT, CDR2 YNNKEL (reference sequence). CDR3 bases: TGTGCCAGCAGCCAAGATGGGACTGGCTACACCTTC. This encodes CASSQDGTGYTF.

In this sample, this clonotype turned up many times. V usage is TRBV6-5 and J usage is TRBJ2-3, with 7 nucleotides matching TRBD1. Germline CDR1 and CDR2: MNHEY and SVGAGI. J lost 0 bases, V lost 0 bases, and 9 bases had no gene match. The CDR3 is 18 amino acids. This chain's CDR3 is CASSYSKGQTSSTDTQYF. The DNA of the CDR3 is TGTGCCAGCAGTTACTCTAAGGGACAGACCTCTAGCACAGATACGCAGTATTTT.

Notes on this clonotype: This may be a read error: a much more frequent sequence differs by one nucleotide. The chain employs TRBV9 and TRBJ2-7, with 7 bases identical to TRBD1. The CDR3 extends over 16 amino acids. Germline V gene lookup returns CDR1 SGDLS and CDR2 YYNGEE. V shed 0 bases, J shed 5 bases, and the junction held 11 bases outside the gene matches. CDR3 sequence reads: CASSVASGRGQDEQYF. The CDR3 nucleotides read TGTGCCAGCAGCGTAGCGAGTGGAAGGGGGCAGGACGAGCAGTACTTC. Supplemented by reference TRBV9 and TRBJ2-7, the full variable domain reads DSGVTQTPKHLITATGQRVTLRCSPRSGDLSVYWYQQSLDQGLQFLIQYYNGEERAKGNILERFSAQQFPDLHSELNLSSLELGDSALYFCASSVASGRGQDEQYFGPGTRLTVT.

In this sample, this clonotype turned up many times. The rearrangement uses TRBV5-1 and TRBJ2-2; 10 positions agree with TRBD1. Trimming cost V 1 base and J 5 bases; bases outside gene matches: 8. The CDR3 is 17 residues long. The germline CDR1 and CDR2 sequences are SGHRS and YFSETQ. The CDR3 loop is CASSLSGTGVQTGELFF. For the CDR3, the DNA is TGCGCCAGCAGCTTGTCGGGGACAGGGGTGCAGACCGGGGAGCTGTTTTTT.

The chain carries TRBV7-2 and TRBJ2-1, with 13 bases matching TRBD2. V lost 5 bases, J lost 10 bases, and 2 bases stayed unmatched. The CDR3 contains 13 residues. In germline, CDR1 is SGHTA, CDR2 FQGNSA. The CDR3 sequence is CASSRTSGREQFF. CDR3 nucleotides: TGTGCCAGCAGCCGGACTAGCGGGAGAGAGCAGTTCTTC. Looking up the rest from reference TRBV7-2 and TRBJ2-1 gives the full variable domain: GAGVSQSPSNKVTEKGKDVELRCDPISGHTALYWYRQSLGQGLEFLIYFQGNSAPDKSGLPSDRFSAERTGGSVSTLTIQRTQQEDSAVYLCASSRTSGREQFFGPGTRLTVL.

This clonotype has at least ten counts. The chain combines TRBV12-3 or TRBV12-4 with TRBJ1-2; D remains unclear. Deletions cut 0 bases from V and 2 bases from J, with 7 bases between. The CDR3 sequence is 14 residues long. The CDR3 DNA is TGTGCCAGCAGTTTAGCCGGGAGGAACTATGGCTACACCTTC. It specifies CASSLAGRNYGYTF.

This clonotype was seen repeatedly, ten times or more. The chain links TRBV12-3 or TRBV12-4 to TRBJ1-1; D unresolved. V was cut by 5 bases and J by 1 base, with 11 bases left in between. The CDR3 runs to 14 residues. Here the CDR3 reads CASSPKAENTEAFF. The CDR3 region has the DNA TGTGCCAGCAGTCCGAAAGCAGAGAACACTGAAGCTTTCTTT.

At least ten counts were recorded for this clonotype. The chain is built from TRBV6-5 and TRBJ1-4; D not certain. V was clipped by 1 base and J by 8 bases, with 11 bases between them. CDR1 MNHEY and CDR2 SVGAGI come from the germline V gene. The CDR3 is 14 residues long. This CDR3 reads CASSYLRLGEKLFF. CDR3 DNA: TGTGCCAGCAGTTACTTGCGTCTGGGGGAAAAACTGTTTTTT.

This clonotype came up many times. CDR3 in amino acids: CASRSPGTNEKLFF. In DNA, the CDR3 is TGTGCCAGCAGATCACCAGGGACTAATGAAAAACTGTTTTTT. V usage is TRBV12-3 or TRBV12-4 and J usage is TRBJ1-4; TRBD1 is a possible D gene (5 bases). Trimming left V 6 bases short and J 2 bases short, with 10 bases between. The CDR3 spans 14 residues.

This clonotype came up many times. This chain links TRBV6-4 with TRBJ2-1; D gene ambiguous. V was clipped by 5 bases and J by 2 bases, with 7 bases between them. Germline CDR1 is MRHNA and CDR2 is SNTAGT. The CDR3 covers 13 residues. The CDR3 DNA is TGTGCCAGCAGTTCCAGCGCCTACAATGAGCAGTTCTTC. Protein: CASSSSAYNEQFF.

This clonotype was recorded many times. The CDR3 spells CASSLPYTGELFF. In DNA form, the CDR3 reads TGCGCCAGCAGCCTGCCTTACACCGGGGAGCTGTTTTTT. The J gene is TRBJ2-2, the V gene TRBV5-1; D is uncertain. The length of the CDR3 is 13 residues. The germline V gene has CDR1 SGHRS and CDR2 YFSETQ. V was trimmed by 4 bases and J by 3 bases, leaving 7 bases between them.

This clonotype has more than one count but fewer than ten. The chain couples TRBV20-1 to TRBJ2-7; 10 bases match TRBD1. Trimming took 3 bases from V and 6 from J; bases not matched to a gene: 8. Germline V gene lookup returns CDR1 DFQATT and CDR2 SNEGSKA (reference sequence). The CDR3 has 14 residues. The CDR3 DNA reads TGCAGTGCTAGGGACCCGGGACAGGGGAGCGAGCAGTACTTC. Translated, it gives CSARDPGQGSEQYF.

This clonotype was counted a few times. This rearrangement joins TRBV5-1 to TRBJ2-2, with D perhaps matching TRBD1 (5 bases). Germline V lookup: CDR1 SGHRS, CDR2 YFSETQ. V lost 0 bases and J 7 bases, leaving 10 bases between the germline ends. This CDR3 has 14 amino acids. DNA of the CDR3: TGCGCCAGCAGCTTGGACAGGTCCAGCGGGGAGCTGTTTTTT. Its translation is CASSLDRSSGELFF.

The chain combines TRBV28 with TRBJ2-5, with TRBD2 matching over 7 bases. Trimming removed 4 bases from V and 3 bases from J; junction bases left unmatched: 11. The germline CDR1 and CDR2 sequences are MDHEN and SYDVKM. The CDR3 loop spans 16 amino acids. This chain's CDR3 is CASSYHISGPKETQYF. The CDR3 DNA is TGTGCCAGCAGTTACCACATTAGCGGGCCAAAAGAGACCCAGTACTTC.